A single TCR beta chain is shown here with its context. As yet, its antigen is unknown. Germline-derived CDR1 and CDR2 are SGDLS and YYNGEE. The CDR3 is 13 residues long. Trimming left V 0 bases short and J 6 bases short, with 8 bases between. These data belong to a study of cytomegalovirus exposure and HLA in healthy donors. Study-wide context: A previous analysis identified 100 million to 120 million unique TCR beta sequences derived from approximately 190 million T cells. General study points: Reports credit the classifier with highly specific, highly sensitive diagnosis of cytomegalovirus status.

Researchers ran the PCR with 60 Vbeta and 13 Jbeta primers. The data were produced by immunoSEQ multiplex PCR, yet TCRdb's version contains in-frame clones alone and is incomplete. The sample includes 150,000 to 200,000 clones, about 71% of them seen just once. The rearrangement links TRBV9 to TRBJ2-3; D is undetermined. The sequenced material came from PBMCs. This sequence was found in a woman aged 25-40 years in good health and CMV-seronegative. The CDR3 coding sequence is TGTGCCAGCAGCGTAGGGCCCCCCGATACGCAGTATTTT. This codes for CASSVGPPDTQYF.